This T cell receptor (beta chain) was sequenced during a study of T-cell reconstitution after alpha-beta-depleted transplantation in children. Study-wide results and limits: Several hundred graft clones that had expanded were reportedly the source of alpha-beta T cells about two months after transplant. After transplant, high TCRbeta diversity at day 60 in some patients arose from surviving recipient T cells and thymic progenitors. Most T-cell counts and diversity one year after the transplant came from T cells that were newly produced.

V lost 0 bases to trimming and J lost 3 bases, with 10 bases between them. Per germline, CDR1 SGHRS and CDR2 YFSETQ. This CDR3 spans 16 amino acids. The library targeted TCRbeta and was prepared with unique molecular identifiers. TCRdb fed the PCR reads into MiXCR, producing one record per CDR3 protein. The sample lists more than 200,000 distinct CDR3 sequences; around 8.4% were seen once. Of note for this clonotype: The target antigen is unknown.

This rearrangement joins TRBV5-1 to TRBJ2-6, with no clear D. Sequencing used PBMCs, mostly from graft donor cells, obtained 360 days after TCRalphabeta/CD19-depleted stem cell transplant. This TCR came from a male patient aged 2 to 9 who had a stem cell transplant for acute myeloid leukemia, so the T cells may come from the graft donor. CDR3 residues: CASSLAGGSGANVLTF. The CDR3 DNA follows: TGCGCCAGCAGCTTGGCCGGTGGAAGTGGGGCCAACGTCCTGACTTTC.